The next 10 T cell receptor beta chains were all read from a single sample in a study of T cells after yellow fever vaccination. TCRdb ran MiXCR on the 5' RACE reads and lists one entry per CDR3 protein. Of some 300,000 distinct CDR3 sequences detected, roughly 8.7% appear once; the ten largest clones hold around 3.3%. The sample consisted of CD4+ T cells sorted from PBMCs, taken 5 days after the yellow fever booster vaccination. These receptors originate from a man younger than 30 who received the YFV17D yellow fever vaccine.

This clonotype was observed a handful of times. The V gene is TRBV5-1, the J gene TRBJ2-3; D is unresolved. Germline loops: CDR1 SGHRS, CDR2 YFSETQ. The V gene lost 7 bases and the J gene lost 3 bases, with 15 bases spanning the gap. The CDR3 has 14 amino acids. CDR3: CASSRVAGTDTQYF. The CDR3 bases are TGCGCCAGCTCCCGGGTGGCAGGAACAGATACGCAGTATTTT. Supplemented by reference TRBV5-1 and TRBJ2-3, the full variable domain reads KAGVTQTPRYLIKTRGQQVTLSCSPISGHRSVSWYQQTPGQGLQFLFEYFSETQRNKGNFPGRFSGRQFSNSRSEMNVSTLELGDSALYLCASSRVAGTDTQYFGPGTRLTVL.

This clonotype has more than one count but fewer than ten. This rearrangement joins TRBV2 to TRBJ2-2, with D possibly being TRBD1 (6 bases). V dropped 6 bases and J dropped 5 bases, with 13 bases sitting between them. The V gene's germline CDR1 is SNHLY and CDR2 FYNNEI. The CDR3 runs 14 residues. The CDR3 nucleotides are TGTGCCAGCAGGGGGGCAGGCAGGACCGGGGAGCTGTTTTTT. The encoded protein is CASRGAGRTGELFF.

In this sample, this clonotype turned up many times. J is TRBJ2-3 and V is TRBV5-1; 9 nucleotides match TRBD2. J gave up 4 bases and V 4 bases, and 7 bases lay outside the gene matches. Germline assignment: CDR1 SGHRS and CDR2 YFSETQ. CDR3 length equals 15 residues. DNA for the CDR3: TGCGCCAGCAGCATTAGCGGGGGAGGGCCAGATACGCAGTATTTT. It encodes CASSISGGGPDTQYF. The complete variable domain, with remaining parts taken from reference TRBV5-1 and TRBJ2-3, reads KAGVTQTPRYLIKTRGQQVTLSCSPISGHRSVSWYQQTPGQGLQFLFEYFSETQRNKGNFPGRFSGRQFSNSRSEMNVSTLELGDSALYLCASSISGGGPDTQYFGPGTRLTVL.

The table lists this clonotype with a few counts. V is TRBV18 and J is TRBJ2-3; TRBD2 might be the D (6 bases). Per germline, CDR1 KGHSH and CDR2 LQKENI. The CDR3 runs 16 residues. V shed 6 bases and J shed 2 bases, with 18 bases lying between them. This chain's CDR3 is CASSIGTSSFTDTQYF. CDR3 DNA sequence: TGTGCCAGCTCCATCGGGACTTCCTCTTTCACAGATACGCAGTATTTT.

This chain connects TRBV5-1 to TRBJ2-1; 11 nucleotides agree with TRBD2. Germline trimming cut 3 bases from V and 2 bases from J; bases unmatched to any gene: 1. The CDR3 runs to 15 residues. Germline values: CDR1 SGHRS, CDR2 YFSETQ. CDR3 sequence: CASSWGLAAYNEQFF. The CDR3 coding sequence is TGCGCCAGCAGCTGGGGACTAGCGGCCTACAATGAGCAGTTCTTC.

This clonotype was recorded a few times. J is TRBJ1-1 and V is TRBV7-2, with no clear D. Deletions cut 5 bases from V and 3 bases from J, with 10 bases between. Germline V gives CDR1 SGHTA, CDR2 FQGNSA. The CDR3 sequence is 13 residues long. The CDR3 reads CASSESRDTEAFF. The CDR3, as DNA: TGTGCCAGCAGCGAGAGTCGGGACACTGAAGCTTTCTTT. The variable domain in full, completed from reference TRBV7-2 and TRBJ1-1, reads GAGVSQSPSNKVTEKGKDVELRCDPISGHTALYWYRQSLGQGLEFLIYFQGNSAPDKSGLPSDRFSAERTGGSVSTLTIQRTQQEDSAVYLCASSESRDTEAFFGQGTRLTVV.

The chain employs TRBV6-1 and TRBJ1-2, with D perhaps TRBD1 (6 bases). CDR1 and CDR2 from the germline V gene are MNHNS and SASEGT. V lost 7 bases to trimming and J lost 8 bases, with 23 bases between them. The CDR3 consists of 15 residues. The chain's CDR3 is CASTTRQAPAGGYTF. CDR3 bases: TGTGCCAGCACCACGCGACAGGCCCCGGCGGGCGGCTACACCTTC.

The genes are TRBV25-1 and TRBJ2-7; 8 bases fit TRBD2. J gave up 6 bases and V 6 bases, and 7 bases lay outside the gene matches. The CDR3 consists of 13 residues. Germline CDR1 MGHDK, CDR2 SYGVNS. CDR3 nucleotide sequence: TGTGCCAGCAGATCGAGCGGGGGCGTCGAGCAGTACTTC. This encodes CASRSSGGVEQYF.

The CDR3 DNA follows: TGCGCCAGCAGGACCGGGACAGGGGTTCTCAGACGACTCAATGAGCAGTTCTTC. Residues: CASRTGTGVLRRLNEQFF. The chain uses TRBV5-1 and TRBJ2-1, with 10 positions matching TRBD1. Trimming removed 5 bases from V and 6 bases from J; junction bases left unmatched: 17. The CDR3 sequence is 18 residues long. Germline values: CDR1 SGHRS, CDR2 YFSETQ.

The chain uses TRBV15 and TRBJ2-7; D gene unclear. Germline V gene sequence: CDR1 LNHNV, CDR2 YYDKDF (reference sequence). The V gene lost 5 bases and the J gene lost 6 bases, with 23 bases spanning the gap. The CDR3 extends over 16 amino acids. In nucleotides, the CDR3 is TGTGCCACCAGCCCCGGCAGAACCGCCGCCCCATCCGAGCAGTACTTC. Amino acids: CATSPGRTAAPSEQYF.